This TCR beta chain appears in the sequencing data of a study of blood T cell repertoires in COVID-19. As processed by the authors: Quantification of nucleated cells was approximated via reference gene primer amplification. Assay: immunoSEQ multiplex PCR; the TCRdb copy retains only in-frame clones and omits some. The V and J calls and clone size were taken over from that table, and D and trimming were inferred from the DNA. The sample includes around 130,000 clones, just under 85% of them seen just once. The ends were cut back, 6 bases at V and 0 bases at J, with 12 bases in the middle. CDR1 and CDR2 from the germline V gene are MNHEY and SVGAGI. The CDR3 spans 15 residues.

Sequenced input: peripheral blood. The chain links TRBV6-5 to TRBJ1-5; no clear D gene. The TCR comes from a human donor in a cohort sampled during active COVID-19. CDR3 coding DNA: TGTGCCAGCAGGGCCCGGCGGGGTAGCAATCAGCCCCAGCATTTT. This translates into CASRARRGSNQPQHF.